Presented here are 28 T cell receptor beta chains from one specimen sequenced in a study of blood T cell repertoires in COVID-19. Sequencing was performed with immunoSEQ multiplex PCR; in TCRdb, only in-frame clones are kept and a portion is missing. This table holds roughly 38,000 clones, just over 85% found once. The sample was peripheral blood. The source of these receptors is an older man with acute or convalescent COVID-19.

This rearrangement joins TRBV29-1 to TRBJ1-1; D might be TRBD1 (6 bases). Trimming took 5 bases from V and 1 from J, leaving 17 bases between them. The CDR3 is 15 residues long. From germline, CDR1 is SQVTM and CDR2 ANQGSEA. The CDR3 sequence: CSVRTPGRGNTEAFF. The CDR3 coding sequence is TGCAGCGTTCGAACCCCGGGCAGGGGGAACACTGAAGCTTTCTTT. The full variable domain, rest sourced from reference TRBV29-1 and TRBJ1-1, is SAVISQKPSRDICQRGTSLTIQCQVDSQVTMMFWYRQQPGQSLTLIATANQGSEATYESGFVIDKFPISRPNLTFSTLTVSNMSPEDSSIYLCSVRTPGRGNTEAFFGQGTRLTVV.

This rearrangement joins TRBV7-8 to TRBJ1-1; possibly TRBD1 for D (6 bases). CDR1 and CDR2 from the germline V gene are SGHVS and FQNEAQ. CDR3 length: 14 amino acids. V was pared by 1 base and J by 6 bases, with 12 bases between. The CDR3 coding sequence is TGTGCCAGCAGCTTAGTATCAGGGGTTGCTGAAGCTTTCTTT. Translating it yields CASSLVSGVAEAFF.

The rearrangement joins TRBV10-3 to TRBJ2-3, with 7 bases aligning to TRBD2. Germline assignment: CDR1 ENHRY and CDR2 SYGVKD. CDR3 length: 16 residues. Trimming cost V 0 bases and J 2 bases; bases outside gene matches: 5. CDR3 sequence: CAISESKAGHTDTQYF. As DNA, the CDR3 is TGTGCCATCAGTGAGTCGAAAGCGGGGCACACAGATACGCAGTATTTT.

The rearrangement uses TRBV19 and TRBJ1-6; D is uncertain. The V gene lost 4 bases and the J gene lost 5 bases, with 9 bases spanning the gap. The CDR3 sequence is 14 residues long. Germline CDR1 is LNHDA and CDR2 is SQIVND (reference sequence). CDR3 DNA: TGTGCCAGTAGTACCGTCGTCGATAATTCACCCCTCCACTTT. Translated: CASSTVVDNSPLHF.

The chain links TRBV30 to TRBJ1-1; D possibly corresponds to TRBD1 (5 bases). Per germline, CDR1 GTSNPN and CDR2 SVGIG (reference sequence). The length of the CDR3 is 14 residues. Trimming took 0 bases from V and 5 from J, leaving 13 bases between them. In nucleotides, the CDR3 is TGTGCCTGGAGTGTACGGGGGAGGGGTACTGAAGCTTTCTTT. Protein: CAWSVRGRGTEAFF.

The V gene is TRBV30, the J gene TRBJ2-2, with 8 bases matching TRBD2. This CDR3 is 14 amino acids long. CDR1 GTSNPN and CDR2 SVGIG come from the germline V gene (reference sequence). CDR3: CAVSGALNTGELFF. For the CDR3, the DNA is TGTGCAGTTAGCGGGGCCCTTAACACCGGGGAGCTGTTTTTT.

CDR3 amino acids: CASSVERTGKFTSGANVLTF. The CDR3 coding sequence is TGCGCCAGCAGCGTTGAAAGGACAGGTAAATTTACCTCTGGGGCCAACGTCCTGACTTTC. V and J are TRBV5-1 and TRBJ2-6; 7 nucleotides agree with TRBD1. The V and J ends lost 4 bases and 0 bases, in that order; junction bases with no gene match: 16. Per the germline V gene, CDR1 is SGHRS and CDR2 is YFSETQ. The length of the CDR3 is 20 residues.

This sequence joins TRBV6-5 and TRBJ1-6; 9 nucleotides match TRBD1. J was trimmed by 10 bases and V by 6 bases; bases with no gene match: 7. Germline V lookup: CDR1 MNHEY, CDR2 SVGAGI. The CDR3 is made up of 14 amino acids. CDR3 nucleotides: TGTGCCAGCAGACCGGGACAGGGAGCATCACCCCTCCACTTT. This encodes CASRPGQGASPLHF.

This clone was detected a few times. The gene calls are TRBV9 and TRBJ2-3, with 8 positions matching TRBD2. V shed 1 base and J 0 bases; nucleotides not matched to a gene: 4. The CDR3 runs 16 residues. Germline-derived CDR1 and CDR2 are SGDLS and YYNGEE. CDR3 in amino acids: CASSVREGSSTDTQYF. The CDR3 nucleotides are TGTGCCAGCAGCGTACGGGAGGGATCTAGCACAGATACGCAGTATTTT.

V gene TRBV18 combines with J gene TRBJ1-4, with TRBD1 matching over 7 bases. Trimming cost V 5 bases and J 7 bases; bases outside gene matches: 7. CDR3 length equals 14 residues. The germline V gene encodes CDR1 KGHSH and CDR2 LQKENI. The CDR3 DNA reads as TGTGCCAGCTCAGAACAGGGGACAGCTGAAAAACTGTTTTTT. Protein sequence: CASSEQGTAEKLFF.

This clone has only one observation. The CDR3 loop is CASSPGVGQGFNYGYTF. CDR3 DNA: TGTGCCAGCAGCCCGGGGGTGGGACAGGGATTTAACTATGGCTACACCTTC. The V gene is TRBV7-2, the J gene TRBJ1-2; 9 bases are a match to TRBD1. Per germline, CDR1 SGHTA and CDR2 FQGNSA. This CDR3 has 17 amino acids. Germline trimming cut 5 bases from V and 1 base from J; bases unmatched to any gene: 11. Based on the CDR3 plus reference TRBV7-2 and TRBJ1-2, the full variable domain is GAGVSQSPSNKVTEKGKDVELRCDPISGHTALYWYRQSLGQGLEFLIYFQGNSAPDKSGLPSDRFSAERTGGSVSTLTIQRTQQEDSAVYLCASSPGVGQGFNYGYTFGSGTRLTVV.

This sequence joins TRBV19 and TRBJ1-6; weak D call: TRBD1 (6 bases). Germline values: CDR1 LNHDA, CDR2 SQIVND (reference sequence). Trimming stripped 3 bases from V and 8 bases from J, with 14 bases between. The CDR3 is 15 residues long. CDR3 amino acids: CASSIGWTEDSPLHF. DNA of the CDR3: TGTGCCAGTAGTATCGGATGGACAGAAGATTCACCCCTCCACTTT.

This clone is a singleton in its sample. The V call is TRBV30, the J call TRBJ1-6, with a weak D call TRBD1 (5 bases). Germline V lookup: CDR1 GTSNPN, CDR2 SVGIG (reference sequence). This CDR3 contains 17 residues. Trimming removed 5 bases from V and 7 bases from J, with 24 bases in between. For the CDR3, the DNA is TGTGCCTGGGTGCCGGAGGGACGGCGGTATCAAAATTCACCCCTCCACTTT. Translation: CAWVPEGRRYQNSPLHF. Supplemented by reference TRBV30 and TRBJ1-6, the full variable domain reads SQTIHQWPATLVQPVGSPLSLECTVEGTSNPNLYWYRQAAGRGLQLLFYSVGIGQISSEVPQNLSASRPQDRQFILSSKKLLLSDSGFYLCAWVPEGRRYQNSPLHFGNGTRLTVT.

The chain has TRBV6-5 and TRBJ2-6; D is undetermined. The V gene lost 10 bases and the J gene lost 2 bases, with 12 bases spanning the gap. The CDR3 totals 14 residues. CDR1 and CDR2 from the germline V gene are MNHEY and SVGAGI. CDR3 sequence (DNA): TGTGCCACCTCCCCACTGGCTGGGGCCAACGTCCTGACTTTC. Its protein product is CATSPLAGANVLTF.

In its sample, this clone was seen once. The chain has TRBV6-5 and TRBJ2-7; possibly TRBD1 for D (6 bases). The CDR3 totals 13 residues. Trimming cost V 2 bases and J 7 bases, with 12 bases left between them. Germline V gene lookup returns CDR1 MNHEY and CDR2 SVGAGI. The CDR3 here is CASSYPGVTEQYF. CDR3 nucleotide sequence: TGTGCCAGCAGTTACCCAGGGGTTACGGAGCAGTACTTC.

The rearrangement uses TRBV6-5 and TRBJ2-7; 12 bases are a match to TRBD1. Germline assignment: CDR1 MNHEY and CDR2 SVGAGI. J gave up 9 bases and V 4 bases, and 7 bases lay outside the gene matches. The CDR3 is 14 amino acids. Here the CDR3 reads CASSFRDRGRGQYF. CDR3 sequence (DNA): TGTGCCAGCAGTTTTCGGGACAGGGGGCGAGGGCAGTACTTC.

The CDR3 reads CASSVTDLRAVGSGANVLTF. The CDR3 DNA reads as TGTGCCAGCAGCGTCACAGACCTGCGAGCGGTAGGCTCTGGGGCCAACGTCCTGACTTTC. The V call is TRBV9, the J call TRBJ2-6, with a tentative D call TRBD2 (5 bases). The CDR3 sequence is 20 residues long. Germline V CDR1 and CDR2: SGDLS, YYNGEE. Trimming stripped 2 bases from V and 0 bases from J, with 21 bases between.

The gene calls are TRBV18 and TRBJ2-4; 13 positions agree with TRBD2. This CDR3 has 20 residues. The trim removed 2 bases at V and 1 base at J, leaving 11 bases unmatched. CDR1 and CDR2 from the germline V gene are KGHSH and LQKENI. The CDR3 sequence: CASSPETLAGGLGAKNIQYF. In DNA form, the CDR3 reads TGTGCCAGCTCACCAGAGACACTAGCGGGGGGGCTTGGGGCCAAAAACATTCAGTACTTC.

The genes are TRBV19 and TRBJ2-2; 10 nucleotides line up with TRBD2. Per the germline V gene, CDR1 is LNHDA and CDR2 is SQIVND (reference sequence). The CDR3 spans 15 residues. The ends lost 4 bases at V and 5 bases at J; junction bases unmatched: 4. Written as DNA, the CDR3 is TGTGCCAGTAGTAGGCTAGCGGGAGCAACCGGGGAGCTGTTTTTT. Translation gives CASSRLAGATGELFF. The full variable domain, in which reference TRBV19 and TRBJ2-2 provide the parts outside the CDR3, is DGGITQSPKYLFRKEGQNVTLSCEQNLNHDAMYWYRQDPGQGLRLIYYSQIVNDFQKGDIAEGYSVSREKKESFPLTVTSAQKNPTAFYLCASSRLAGATGELFFGEGSRLTVL.

The chain joins TRBV5-1 to TRBJ2-2; 15 nucleotides match TRBD2. CDR1 is SGHRS, CDR2 YFSETQ, per germline. The CDR3 length is 16 residues. The V segment lost 4 bases and the J segment 5 bases; nucleotides outside the gene matches: 3. The chain's CDR3 is CASSGGLAGGTGELFF. In DNA, the CDR3 is TGCGCCAGCAGCGGAGGACTAGCGGGGGGGACCGGGGAGCTGTTTTTT.

The chain joins TRBV6-2 or TRBV6-3 to TRBJ2-7; TRBD2 agrees at 11 bases. The junction had 2 bases not matched to a gene; V was cut back by 5 bases and J by 2 bases. The CDR3 runs 14 residues. The germline V gene encodes CDR1 MNHEY and CDR2 SVGEGT. CDR3 DNA sequence: TGTGCCAGCAGTCGTAGCGGGGGGGCCTACGAGCAGTACTTC. It codes for CASSRSGGAYEQYF.

The rearrangement joins TRBV12-1 to TRBJ2-6; the listed D gene, TRBD1, was not tested against the DNA. TRBV12-1 is flagged as a pseudogene. CDR3 length: 14 residues. CDR3 in DNA: TGTGCCAGCATCGACAGCATCGGGGCCAACGTCCTGACTTTC. It codes for CASIDSIGANVLTF.

A single count supports this clone. The chain joins TRBV6-1 to TRBJ1-1; D is uncertain. Germline V gene sequence: CDR1 MNHNS, CDR2 SASEGT. V dropped 3 bases and J dropped 12 bases, with 14 bases sitting between them. The CDR3 sequence is 12 residues long. The CDR3 protein is CASSDGLDRPFF. CDR3 sequence (DNA): TGTGCCAGCAGTGATGGACTCGACCGACCTTTCTTT.

The chain employs TRBV4-3 and TRBJ2-3; 9 bases are shared with TRBD2. This CDR3 region has 16 residues. V dropped 0 bases and J dropped 11; count of bases not matched to a gene: 12. Germline loops: CDR1 LGHNA, CDR2 YSLEER. CDR3 residues: CASSQDIGASGEVQYF. The CDR3 DNA is TGCGCCAGCAGCCAAGATATAGGGGCTAGCGGGGAGGTGCAGTATTTT.

This rearrangement joins TRBV30 to TRBJ1-3, with 8 bases lining up with TRBD1. The length of the CDR3 is 23 residues. V shed 2 bases, J shed 6 bases, and the junction held 33 bases outside the gene matches. Germline CDR1 is GTSNPN and CDR2 is SVGIG (reference sequence). The DNA for the CDR3 is TGTGCCTGGAGTTTGGAACTCCTTCTAACCGGACAGGGCCCGGGGGGCCCGCTAAACACCATATATTTT. This codes for CAWSLELLLTGQGPGGPLNTIYF. The variable domain in full, completed from reference TRBV30 and TRBJ1-3, reads SQTIHQWPATLVQPVGSPLSLECTVEGTSNPNLYWYRQAAGRGLQLLFYSVGIGQISSEVPQNLSASRPQDRQFILSSKKLLLSDSGFYLCAWSLELLLTGQGPGGPLNTIYFGEGSWLTVV.

The V and J genes are TRBV4-1 and TRBJ1-2; D ambiguous. The V gene lost 1 base and the J gene lost 5 bases, with 8 bases spanning the gap. Germline values: CDR1 MGHRA, CDR2 YSYEKL. CDR3 size: 13 residues. CDR3 sequence (DNA): TGCGCCAGCAGCCAAGGGGCAGCTTATGGCTACACCTTC. It encodes CASSQGAAYGYTF.

The chain couples TRBV7-8 to TRBJ2-7; 9 nucleotides agree with TRBD2. Trimming took 0 bases from V and 2 from J; bases not matched to a gene: 11. The CDR3 covers 18 residues. Germline assignment: CDR1 SGHVS and CDR2 FQNEAQ. DNA for the CDR3: TGTGCCAGCAGCTTAGCGCTTCCTAGCGGGATCCAAGCCTACGAGCAGTACTTC. This codes for CASSLALPSGIQAYEQYF. The full variable domain, rest sourced from reference TRBV7-8 and TRBJ2-7, is GAGVSQSPRYKVAKRGQDVALRCDPISGHVSLFWYQQALGQGPEFLTYFQNEAQLDKSGLPSDRFFAERPEGSVSTLKIQRTQQEDSAVYLCASSLALPSGIQAYEQYFGPGTRLTVT.

This clone was counted a single time. The V and J genes are TRBV5-1 and TRBJ2-1; TRBD2 matches at 8 bases. Trimming took 2 bases from V and 9 from J; bases not matched to a gene: 10. Germline CDR1 and CDR2: SGHRS and YFSETQ. This CDR3 contains 15 residues. The CDR3 DNA is TGCGCCAGCAGCTTCGGGGGGGAGCGGCAGGGTGAGCAGTTCTTC. Translating gives CASSFGGERQGEQFF.